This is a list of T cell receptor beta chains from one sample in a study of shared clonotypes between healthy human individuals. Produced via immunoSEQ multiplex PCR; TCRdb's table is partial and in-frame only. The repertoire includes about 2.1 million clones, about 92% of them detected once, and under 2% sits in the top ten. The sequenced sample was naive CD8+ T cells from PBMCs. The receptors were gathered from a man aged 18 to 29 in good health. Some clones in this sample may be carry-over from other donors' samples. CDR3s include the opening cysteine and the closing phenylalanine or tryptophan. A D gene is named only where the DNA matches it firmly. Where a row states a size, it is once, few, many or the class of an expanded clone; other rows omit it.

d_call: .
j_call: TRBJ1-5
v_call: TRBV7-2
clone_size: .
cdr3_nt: TGTGCCAGCAGCTTAGCGCCTAGAGCCGATCAGCCCCAGCATTTT
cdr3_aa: CASSLAPRADQPQHF

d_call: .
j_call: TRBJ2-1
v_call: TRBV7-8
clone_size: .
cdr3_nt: TGTGCCAGCAGCTTAGTGCCGGGATACAATGAGCAGTTCTTC
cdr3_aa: CASSLVPGYNEQFF

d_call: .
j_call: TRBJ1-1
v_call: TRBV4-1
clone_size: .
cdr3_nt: TGCGCCAGCAGCCAAACCACAGGGTTCCAGGGAGGCACTGAAGCTTTCTTT
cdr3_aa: CASSQTTGFQGGTEAFF

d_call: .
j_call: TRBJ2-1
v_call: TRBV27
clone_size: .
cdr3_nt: TGTGCCAGCAGTTTATCGGGGTCGGCCCGCTCCTACAATGAGCAGTTCTTC
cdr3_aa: CASSLSGSARSYNEQFF

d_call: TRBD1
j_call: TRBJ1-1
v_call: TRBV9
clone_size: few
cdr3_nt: TGTGCCAGCAGCGTAGAAGGGGGCGGATTCTCTGAAGCTTTCTTT
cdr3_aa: CASSVEGGGFSEAFF

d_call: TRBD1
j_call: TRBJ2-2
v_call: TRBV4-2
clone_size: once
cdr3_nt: TGTGCCAGCAGCCAAGATCACAGGGGCTACAGGGGGCTGGGGAACACCGGGGAGCTGTTTTTT
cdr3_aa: CASSQDHRGYRGLGNTGELFF

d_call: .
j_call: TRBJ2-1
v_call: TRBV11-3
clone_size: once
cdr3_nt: TGTGCCAGCAGCTCGGACCGTTGGAATGAGCAGTTCTTC
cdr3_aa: CASSSDRWNEQFF

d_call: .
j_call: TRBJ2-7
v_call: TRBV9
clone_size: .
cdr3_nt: TGTGCCAGCAGCGTTCGTGACGGAATCCGGGGAGAGCAGTACTTC
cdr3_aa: CASSVRDGIRGEQYF

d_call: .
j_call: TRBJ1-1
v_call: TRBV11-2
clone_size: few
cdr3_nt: TGTGCCAGCACCAAACAGACGACCGAAGCTTTCTTT
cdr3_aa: CASTKQTTEAFF

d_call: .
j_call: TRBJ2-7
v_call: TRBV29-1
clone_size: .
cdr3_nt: TGCAGCGTTGAGGCGGGGTTTCCCTACGAGCAGTACTTC
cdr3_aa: CSVEAGFPYEQYF

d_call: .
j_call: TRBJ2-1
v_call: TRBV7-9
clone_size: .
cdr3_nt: TGTGCCAGCAGCTTAGTACAGGGCGATGAGCAGTTCTTC
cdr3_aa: CASSLVQGDEQFF

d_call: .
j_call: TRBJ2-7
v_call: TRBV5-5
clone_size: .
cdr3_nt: TGTGCCAGCAGCTTAGTAGCCCGGGTCTACGAGCAGTACTTC
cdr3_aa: CASSLVARVYEQYF

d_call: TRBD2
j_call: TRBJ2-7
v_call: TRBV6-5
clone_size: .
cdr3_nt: TGTGCCAGCAGAGGCATCGGGGGGGCTTACGAGCAGTACTTC
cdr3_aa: CASRGIGGAYEQYF

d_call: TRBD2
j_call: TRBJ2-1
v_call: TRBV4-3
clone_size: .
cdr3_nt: TGCGCCAGCAGTCGGAATAGCGGGTCCTACAATGAGCAGTTCTTC
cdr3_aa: CASSRNSGSYNEQFF

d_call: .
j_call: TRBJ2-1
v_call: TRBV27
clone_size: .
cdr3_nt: TGTGCCAGCAGTGGAACAGGTCCGTACAATGAGCAGTTCTTC
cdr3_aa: CASSGTGPYNEQFF

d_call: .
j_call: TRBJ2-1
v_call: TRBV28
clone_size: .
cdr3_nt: TGTGCCAGCCGAGCCGGGAGTTTTCGGCCAACTTACAATGAGCAGTTCTTC
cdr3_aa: CASRAGSFRPTYNEQFF

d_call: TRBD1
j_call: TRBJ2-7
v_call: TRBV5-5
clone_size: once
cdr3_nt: TGTGCCAGCAGAGACAGGGATCACTACGAGCAGTACTTC
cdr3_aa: CASRDRDHYEQYF

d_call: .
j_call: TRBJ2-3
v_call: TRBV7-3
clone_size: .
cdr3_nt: TGTGCCAGCAGCTTATACCCTCCGGGCGCGGAGGGCACAGATACGCAGTATTTT
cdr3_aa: CASSLYPPGAEGTDTQYF

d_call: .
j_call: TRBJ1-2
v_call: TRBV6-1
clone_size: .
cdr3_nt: TGTGCCAGCAGTGAGGGGCCCCTCAGGGTTCCCTATGGCTACACCTTC
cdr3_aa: CASSEGPLRVPYGYTF

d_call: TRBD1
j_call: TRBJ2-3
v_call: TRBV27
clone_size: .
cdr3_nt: TGTGCCAGCAGTTTTCATTGGACAGGGGGCGGGACAGATACGCAGTATTTT
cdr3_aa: CASSFHWTGGGTDTQYF

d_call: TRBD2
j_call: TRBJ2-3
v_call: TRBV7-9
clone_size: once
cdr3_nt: TGTGCCAGCAGCTTACGCCTAGCGGGTGATACGCAGTATTTT
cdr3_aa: CASSLRLAGDTQYF

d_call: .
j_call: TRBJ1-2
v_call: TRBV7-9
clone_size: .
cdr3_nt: TGTGCCAGCAGCTTAGCGCTGGGGGGGGCCTATGGCTACACCTTC
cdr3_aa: CASSLALGGAYGYTF

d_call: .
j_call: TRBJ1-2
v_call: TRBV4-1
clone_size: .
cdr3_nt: TGCGCCAGCAGCCAAGATCAACAGGCCGTCACAGGGCACGGCTACACCTTC
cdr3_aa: CASSQDQQAVTGHGYTF

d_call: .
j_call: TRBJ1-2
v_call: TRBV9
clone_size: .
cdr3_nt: TGTGCCAGCAGCGTAGCTCGGGCCTCAGCTAACTATGGCTACACCTTC
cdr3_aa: CASSVARASANYGYTF

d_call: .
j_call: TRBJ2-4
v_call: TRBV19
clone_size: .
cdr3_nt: TGTGCCAGCCGTGGAGGGGGGAGAAGGGCCAAAAACATTCAGTACTTC
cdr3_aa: CASRGGGRRAKNIQYF

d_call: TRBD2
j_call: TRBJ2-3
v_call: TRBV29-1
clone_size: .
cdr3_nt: TGCAGCGTACGAGCGGGAGATGCAGATACGCAGTATTTT
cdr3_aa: CSVRAGDADTQYF

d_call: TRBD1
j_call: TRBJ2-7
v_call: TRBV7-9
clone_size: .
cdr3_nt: TGTGCCAGCAGCTTAGAATGGGACAGCTCCTACGAGCAGTACTTC
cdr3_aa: CASSLEWDSSYEQYF

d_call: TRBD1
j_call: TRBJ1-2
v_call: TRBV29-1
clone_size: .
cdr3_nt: TGCAGCGGGAACTCAGGGGGCGCGTCGGATGGCTACACCTTC
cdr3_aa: CSGNSGGASDGYTF

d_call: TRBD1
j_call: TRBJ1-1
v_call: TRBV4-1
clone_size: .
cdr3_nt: TGCGCCAGCAGCCAAGAGGGACAGGGTATACCTGAAGCTTTCTTT
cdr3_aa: CASSQEGQGIPEAFF

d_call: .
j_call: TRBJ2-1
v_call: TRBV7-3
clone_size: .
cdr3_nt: TGTGCCAGCAGCCCCCGGGACAACAATGAGCAGTTCTTC
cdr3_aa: CASSPRDNNEQFF